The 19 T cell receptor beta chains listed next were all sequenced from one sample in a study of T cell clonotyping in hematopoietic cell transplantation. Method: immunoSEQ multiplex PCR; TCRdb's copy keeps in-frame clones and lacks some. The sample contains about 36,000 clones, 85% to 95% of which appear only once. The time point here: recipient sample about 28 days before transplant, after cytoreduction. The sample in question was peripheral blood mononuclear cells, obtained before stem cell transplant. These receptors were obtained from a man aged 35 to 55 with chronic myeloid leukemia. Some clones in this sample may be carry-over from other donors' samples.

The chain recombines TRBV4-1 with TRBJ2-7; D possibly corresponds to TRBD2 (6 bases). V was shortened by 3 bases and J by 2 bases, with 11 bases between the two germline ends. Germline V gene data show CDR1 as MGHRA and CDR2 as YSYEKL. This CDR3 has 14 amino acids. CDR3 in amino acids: CASSHDRETYEQYF. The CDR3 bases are TGCGCCAGCAGCCATGACCGGGAGACCTACGAGCAGTACTTC.

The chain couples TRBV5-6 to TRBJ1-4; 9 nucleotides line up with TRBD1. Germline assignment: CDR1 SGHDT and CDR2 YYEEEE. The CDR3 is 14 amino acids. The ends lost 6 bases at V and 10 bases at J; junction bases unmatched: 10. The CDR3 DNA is TGTGCCAGCAACTCCGGGACAGGGAGCGGAAAACTGTTTTTT. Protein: CASNSGTGSGKLFF.

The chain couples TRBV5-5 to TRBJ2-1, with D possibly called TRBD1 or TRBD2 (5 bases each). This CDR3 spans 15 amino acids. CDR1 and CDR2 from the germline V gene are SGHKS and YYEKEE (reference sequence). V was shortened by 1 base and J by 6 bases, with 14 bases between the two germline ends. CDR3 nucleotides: TGTGCCAGCAGCTTGAGCCGGGACCGGGGCAATGAGCAGTTCTTC. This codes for CASSLSRDRGNEQFF. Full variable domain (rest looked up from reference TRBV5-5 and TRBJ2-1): DAGVTQSPTHLIKTRGQQVTLRCSPISGHKSVSWYQQVLGQGPQFIFQYYEKEERGRGNFPDRFSARQFPNYSSELNVNALLLGDSALYLCASSLSRDRGNEQFFGPGTRLTVL.

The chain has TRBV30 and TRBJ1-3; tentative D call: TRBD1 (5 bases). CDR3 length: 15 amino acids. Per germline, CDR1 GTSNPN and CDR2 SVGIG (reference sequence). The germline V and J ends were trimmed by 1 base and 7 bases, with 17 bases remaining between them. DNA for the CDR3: TGTGCCTGGAGTGGACAAATCCCGGAGGGGAACACCATATATTTT. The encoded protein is CAWSGQIPEGNTIYF.

The CDR3 sequence is CASSLYRGDRPKETDTQYF. The CDR3 region has the DNA TGCGCCAGCAGCTTATACCGGGGGGATAGACCCAAAGAGACAGATACGCAGTATTTT. This rearrangement joins TRBV5-1 to TRBJ2-3; 7 bases match TRBD2. The junction had 18 bases not matched to a gene; V was cut back by 2 bases and J by 3 bases. Germline V gene sequence: CDR1 SGHRS, CDR2 YFSETQ. The CDR3 totals 19 residues.

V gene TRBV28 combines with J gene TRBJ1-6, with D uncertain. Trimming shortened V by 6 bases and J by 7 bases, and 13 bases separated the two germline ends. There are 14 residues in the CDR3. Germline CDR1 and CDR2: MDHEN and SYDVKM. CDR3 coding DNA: TGTGCCAGCAGCCTTGGGCGACAAAATTCACCCCTCCACTTT. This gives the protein CASSLGRQNSPLHF.

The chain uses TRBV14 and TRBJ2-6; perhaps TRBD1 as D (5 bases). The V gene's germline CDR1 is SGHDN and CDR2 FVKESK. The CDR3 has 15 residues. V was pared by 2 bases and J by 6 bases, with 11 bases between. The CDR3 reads CASSQLGVLANVLTF. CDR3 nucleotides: TGTGCCAGCAGCCAATTAGGGGTCCTGGCCAACGTCCTGACTTTC.

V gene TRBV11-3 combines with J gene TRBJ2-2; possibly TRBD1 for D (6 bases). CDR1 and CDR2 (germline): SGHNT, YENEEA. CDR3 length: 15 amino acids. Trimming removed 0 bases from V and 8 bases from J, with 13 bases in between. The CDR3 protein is CASSLDPSRGGELFF. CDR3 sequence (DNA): TGTGCCAGCAGCTTAGATCCGAGCAGGGGAGGGGAGCTGTTTTTT.

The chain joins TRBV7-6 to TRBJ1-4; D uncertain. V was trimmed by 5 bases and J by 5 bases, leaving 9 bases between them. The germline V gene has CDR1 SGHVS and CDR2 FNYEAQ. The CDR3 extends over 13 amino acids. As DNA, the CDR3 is TGTGCCAGCAGCCCCAGACCCAATGAAAAACTGTTTTTT. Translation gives CASSPRPNEKLFF.

CDR3 sequence reads: CASSLVMWGKANYGYTF. The CDR3 DNA follows: TGTGCCAGCAGCTTAGTGATGTGGGGAAAAGCTAACTATGGCTACACCTTC. The rearrangement uses TRBV7-2 and TRBJ1-2; D not certain. With 1 base removed from V and 0 bases from J, the gap between germline ends came to 15 bases. Germline V gene lookup returns CDR1 SGHTA and CDR2 FQGNSA. This CDR3 has 17 amino acids.

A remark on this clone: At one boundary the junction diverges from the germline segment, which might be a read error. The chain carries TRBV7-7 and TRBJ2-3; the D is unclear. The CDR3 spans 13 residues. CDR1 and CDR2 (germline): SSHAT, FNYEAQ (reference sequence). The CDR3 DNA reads TGTGCTAGCAGCTTCGACCGTACAGATACGCAGTATTTT. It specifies CASSFDRTDTQYF.

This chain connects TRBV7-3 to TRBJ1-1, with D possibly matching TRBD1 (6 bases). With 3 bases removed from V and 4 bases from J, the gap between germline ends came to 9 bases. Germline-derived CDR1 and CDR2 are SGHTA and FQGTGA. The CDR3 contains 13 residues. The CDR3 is CASSFNRATEAFF. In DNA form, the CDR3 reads TGTGCCAGCAGCTTCAACAGGGCCACTGAAGCTTTCTTT.

The CDR3: CASSSNGGNGYTF. CDR3 DNA sequence: TGTGCCAGCAGCTCTAATGGGGGGAATGGCTACACCTTC. J is TRBJ1-2 and V is TRBV7-2; D is possibly TRBD1 (5 bases). With 4 bases removed from V and 6 bases from J, the gap between germline ends came to 12 bases. The CDR3 loop spans 13 amino acids. Germline V gene lookup returns CDR1 SGHTA and CDR2 FQGNSA. Together with reference TRBV7-2 and TRBJ1-2, the CDR3 gives the full variable domain: GAGVSQSPSNKVTEKGKDVELRCDPISGHTALYWYRQSLGQGLEFLIYFQGNSAPDKSGLPSDRFSAERTGGSVSTLTIQRTQQEDSAVYLCASSSNGGNGYTFGSGTRLTVV.

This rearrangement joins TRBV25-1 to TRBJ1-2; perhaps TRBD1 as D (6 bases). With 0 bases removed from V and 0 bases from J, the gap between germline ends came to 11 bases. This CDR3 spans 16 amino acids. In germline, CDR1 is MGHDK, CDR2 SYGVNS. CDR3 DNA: TGTGCCAGCAGTGAATATGGGACACCTGCTAACTATGGCTACACCTTC. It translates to CASSEYGTPANYGYTF.

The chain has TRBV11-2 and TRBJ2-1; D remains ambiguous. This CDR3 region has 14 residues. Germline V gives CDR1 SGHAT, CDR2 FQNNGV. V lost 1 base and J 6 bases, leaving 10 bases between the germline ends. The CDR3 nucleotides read TGTGCCAGCAGCTTAGCGACCACCTCCAATGAGCAGTTCTTC. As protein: CASSLATTSNEQFF.

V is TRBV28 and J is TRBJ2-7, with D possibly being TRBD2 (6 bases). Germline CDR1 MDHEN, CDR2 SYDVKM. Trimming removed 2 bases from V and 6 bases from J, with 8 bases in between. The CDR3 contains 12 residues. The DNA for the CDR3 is TGTGCCAGCAGTTTAGGGGGAGGCGAGCAGTACTTC. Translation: CASSLGGGEQYF.

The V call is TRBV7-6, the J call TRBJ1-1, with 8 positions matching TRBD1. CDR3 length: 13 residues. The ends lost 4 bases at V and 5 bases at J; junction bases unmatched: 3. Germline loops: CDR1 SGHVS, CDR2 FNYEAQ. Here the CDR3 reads CASSSQGGTEAFF. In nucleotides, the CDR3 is TGTGCCAGCAGCTCACAGGGGGGTACTGAAGCTTTCTTT.

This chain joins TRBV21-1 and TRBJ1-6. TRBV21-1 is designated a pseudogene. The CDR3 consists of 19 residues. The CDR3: CASSKAPLDGPAYNSPLHF. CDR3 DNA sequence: TGTGCCAGCAGCAAAGCTCCCCTCGACGGGCCCGCCTATAATTCACCCCTCCACTTT.

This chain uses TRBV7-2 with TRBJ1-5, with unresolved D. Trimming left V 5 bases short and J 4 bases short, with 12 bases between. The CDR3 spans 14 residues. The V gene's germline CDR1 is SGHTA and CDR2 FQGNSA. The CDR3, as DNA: TGTGCCAGCAGCGCCCCGACGGGGAATCAGCCCCAGCATTTT. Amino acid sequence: CASSAPTGNQPQHF.